Shown below are 2 T cell receptor beta chains from a single sample sequenced in a study of T-cell memory formation after mild COVID-19. TCRdb re-called the 5' RACE reads with MiXCR, one entry per CDR3 protein. The profile covers around 80,000 distinct CDR3 sequences, with approximately 13% appearing a single time and about 33% taken by the ten largest. The material sequenced was PBMCs or a T cell subset sorted from them (not recorded which). These receptors were collected from an adult woman who had mild COVID-19 (a few samples of this study predate the infection). Cell type and time point are not known.

The table lists this clonotype with a few counts. J is TRBJ2-5 and V is TRBV7-8; 7 bases agree with TRBD2. Germline CDR1 is SGHVS and CDR2 is FQNEAQ. CDR3 size: 17 residues. The V segment lost 5 bases and the J segment 1 base; nucleotides outside the gene matches: 13. The CDR3 loop is CASSGRGSGPSQETQYF. The CDR3 DNA reads TGTGCCAGCAGCGGACGCGGGAGCGGCCCCTCCCAAGAGACCCAGTACTTC.

This clonotype was observed at least ten times. The chain has TRBV29-1 and TRBJ2-1, with TRBD1 matching over 11 bases. V lost 8 bases and J lost 6; bases outside the gene matches: 6. CDR1 SQVTM and CDR2 ANQGSEA come from the germline V gene. The CDR3 is 13 residues long. The CDR3: CSTGQGDLNEQFF. The CDR3 bases are TGCAGCACGGGACAGGGGGACCTCAATGAGCAGTTCTTC.